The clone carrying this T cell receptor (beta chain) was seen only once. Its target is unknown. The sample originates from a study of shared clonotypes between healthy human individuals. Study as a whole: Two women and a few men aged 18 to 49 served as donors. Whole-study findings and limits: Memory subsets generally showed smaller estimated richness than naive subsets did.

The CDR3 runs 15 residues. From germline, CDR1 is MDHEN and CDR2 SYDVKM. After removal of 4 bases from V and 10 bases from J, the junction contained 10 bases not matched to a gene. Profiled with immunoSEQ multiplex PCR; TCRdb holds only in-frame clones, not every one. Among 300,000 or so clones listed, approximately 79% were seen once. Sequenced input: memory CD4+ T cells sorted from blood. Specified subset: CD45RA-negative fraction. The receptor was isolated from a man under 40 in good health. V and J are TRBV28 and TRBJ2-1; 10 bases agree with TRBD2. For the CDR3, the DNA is TGTGCCAGCAGTTCACTCGGGACTAGCGCTGCCGAGCAGTTCTTC. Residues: CASSSLGTSAAEQFF.